The sequence of this TCR beta chain was determined in a study of cytomegalovirus exposure and HLA in healthy donors. Looking at the study overall: Unique TCR beta sequences numbering some 120 million came from around 180 million T cells in an earlier analysis.

Study conclusions and caveats: Rates of TCR association differed by HLA locus in a later analysis, with DRB1 highest and HLA-C lowest.

With 60 Vbeta and 13 Jbeta primers, the PCR was carried out. Sequencing used immunoSEQ multiplex PCR; TCRdb keeps in-frame clones, though not all of them. The table has 150,000 to 200,000 clones, 75% to 85% seen once. Worth noting for this clone: Its specificity is not known.

The V end was cut by 10 bases, the J end by 4 bases, with 17 bases between. Germline lookup yields CDR1 MNHEY and CDR2 SVGAGI. This CDR3 region has 15 residues. This TCR came from a woman in her forties or fifties in good health and CMV-seropositive. The chain is built from TRBV6-5 and TRBJ1-6; D remains ambiguous. Sequences were obtained from PBMCs. CDR3 sequence: CATRLDTRYNSPLHF. The CDR3 DNA is TGTGCCACACGCCTCGACACGAGATATAATTCACCCCTCCACTTT.